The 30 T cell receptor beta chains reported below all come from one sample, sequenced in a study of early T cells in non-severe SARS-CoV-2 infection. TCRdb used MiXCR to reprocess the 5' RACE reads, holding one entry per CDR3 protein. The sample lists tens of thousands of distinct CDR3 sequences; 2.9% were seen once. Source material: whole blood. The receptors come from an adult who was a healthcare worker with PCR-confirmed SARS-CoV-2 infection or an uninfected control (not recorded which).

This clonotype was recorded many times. As DNA, the CDR3 is TGTGCCAGCAGCCAGGACAGAAGGACTAACTATGGCTACACCTTC. As protein: CASSQDRRTNYGYTF. This rearrangement joins TRBV14 to TRBJ1-2, with a weak D call TRBD1 (6 bases). Germline V CDR1 and CDR2: SGHDN, FVKESK. The CDR3 sequence is 15 residues long. Trimming cost V 3 bases and J 0 bases, with 11 bases left between them. The whole variable domain, remainder taken from reference TRBV14 and TRBJ1-2, is EAGVTQFPSHSVIEKGQTVTLRCDPISGHDNLYWYRRVMGKEIKFLLHFVKESKQDESGMPNNRFLAERTGGTYSTLKVQPAELEDSGVYFCASSQDRRTNYGYTFGSGTRLTVV.

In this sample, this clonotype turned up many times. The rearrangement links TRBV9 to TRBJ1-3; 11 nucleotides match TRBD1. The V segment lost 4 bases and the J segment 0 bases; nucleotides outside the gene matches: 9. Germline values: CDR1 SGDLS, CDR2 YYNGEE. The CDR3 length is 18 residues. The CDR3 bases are TGTGCCAGCAGCCTGAGGGGACAGGGGGTTAGCTCTGGAAACACCATATATTTT. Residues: CASSLRGQGVSSGNTIYF.

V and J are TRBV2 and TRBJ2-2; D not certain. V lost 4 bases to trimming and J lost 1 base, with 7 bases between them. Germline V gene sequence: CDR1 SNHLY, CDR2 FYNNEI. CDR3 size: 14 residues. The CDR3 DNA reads TGTGCCAGCAGTGTAAGGCAGAACACCGGGGAGCTGTTTTTT. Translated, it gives CASSVRQNTGELFF.

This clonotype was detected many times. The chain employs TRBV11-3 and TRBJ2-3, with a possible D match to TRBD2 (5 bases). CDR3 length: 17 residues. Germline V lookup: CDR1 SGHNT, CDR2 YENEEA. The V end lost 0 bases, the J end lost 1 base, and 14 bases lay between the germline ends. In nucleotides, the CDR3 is TGTGCCAGCAGCTTAGATCCCCCGGGGTCGGGCACAGATACGCAGTATTTT. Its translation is CASSLDPPGSGTDTQYF.

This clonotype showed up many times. In DNA, the CDR3 is TGTGCCAGCAGCTTAGCCAGACAGGGCGGTCAGCCCCAGCATTTT. Amino acids: CASSLARQGGQPQHF. This chain uses TRBV7-8 with TRBJ1-5; 7 bases align to TRBD1. The J segment lost 6 bases and the V segment lost 0 bases, leaving 5 bases of the junction unmatched. In germline, CDR1 is SGHVS, CDR2 FQNEAQ. The CDR3 has 15 amino acids.

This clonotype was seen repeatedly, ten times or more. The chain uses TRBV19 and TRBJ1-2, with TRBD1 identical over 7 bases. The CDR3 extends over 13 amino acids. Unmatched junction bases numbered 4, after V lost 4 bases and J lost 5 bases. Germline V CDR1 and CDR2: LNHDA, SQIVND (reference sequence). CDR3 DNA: TGTGCCAGTAGTACCGGGACAGCTTATGGCTACACCTTC. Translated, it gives CASSTGTAYGYTF.

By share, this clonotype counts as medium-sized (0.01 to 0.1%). DNA of the CDR3: TGTGCCAGCAGTGTCAGGGGGCGCCAAGAGACCCAGTACTTC. The encoded protein is CASSVRGRQETQYF. The chain couples TRBV6-5 to TRBJ2-5, with 8 positions matching TRBD1. J lost 1 base, V lost 5 bases, and 3 bases had no gene match. Looked up from germline, CDR1 is MNHEY and CDR2 is SVGAGI. CDR3 length: 14 amino acids.

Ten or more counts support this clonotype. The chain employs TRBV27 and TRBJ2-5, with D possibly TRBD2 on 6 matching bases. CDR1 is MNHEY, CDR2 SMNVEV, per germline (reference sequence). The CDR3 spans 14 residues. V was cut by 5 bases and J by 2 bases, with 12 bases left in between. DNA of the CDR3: TGTGCCAGCAGTAATCCGGGGGAACAAGAGACCCAGTACTTC. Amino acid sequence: CASSNPGEQETQYF.

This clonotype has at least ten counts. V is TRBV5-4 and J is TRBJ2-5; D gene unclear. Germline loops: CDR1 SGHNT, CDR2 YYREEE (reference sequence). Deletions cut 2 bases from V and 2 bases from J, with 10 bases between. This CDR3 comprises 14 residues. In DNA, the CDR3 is TGTGCCAGCAGCTTAAGTCGTGAACAAGAGACCCAGTACTTC. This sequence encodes CASSLSREQETQYF.

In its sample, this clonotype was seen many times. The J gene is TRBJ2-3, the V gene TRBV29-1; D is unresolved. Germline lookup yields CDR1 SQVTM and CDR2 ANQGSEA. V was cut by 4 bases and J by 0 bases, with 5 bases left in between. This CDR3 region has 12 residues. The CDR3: CSVVQSTDTQYF. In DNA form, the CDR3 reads TGCAGCGTTGTCCAGAGCACAGATACGCAGTATTTT.

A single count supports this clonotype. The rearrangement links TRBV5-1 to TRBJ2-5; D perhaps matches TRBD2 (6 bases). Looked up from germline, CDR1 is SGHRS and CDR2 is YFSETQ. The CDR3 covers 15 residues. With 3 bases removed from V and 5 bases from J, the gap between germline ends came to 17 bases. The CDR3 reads CASSSGLREGETQYF. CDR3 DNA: TGCGCCAGCAGCTCGGGACTCCGAGAGGGGGAGACCCAGTACTTC.

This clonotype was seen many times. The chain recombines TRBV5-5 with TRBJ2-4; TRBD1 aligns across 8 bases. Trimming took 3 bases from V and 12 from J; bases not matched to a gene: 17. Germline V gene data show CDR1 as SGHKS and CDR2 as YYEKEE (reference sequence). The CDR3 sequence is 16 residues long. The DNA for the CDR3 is TGTGCCAGCAGCTACGGGCCGCTGGACAGGGCACCCACTCAGTACTTC. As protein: CASSYGPLDRAPTQYF.

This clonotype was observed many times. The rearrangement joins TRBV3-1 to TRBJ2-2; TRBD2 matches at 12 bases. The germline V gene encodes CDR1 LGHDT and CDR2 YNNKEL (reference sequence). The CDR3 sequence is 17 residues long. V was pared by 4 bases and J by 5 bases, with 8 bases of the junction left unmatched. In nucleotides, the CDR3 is TGTGCCAGCAGCCGTAAGACTAGCGGGGGTAGGACCGGGGAGCTGTTTTTT. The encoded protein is CASSRKTSGGRTGELFF.

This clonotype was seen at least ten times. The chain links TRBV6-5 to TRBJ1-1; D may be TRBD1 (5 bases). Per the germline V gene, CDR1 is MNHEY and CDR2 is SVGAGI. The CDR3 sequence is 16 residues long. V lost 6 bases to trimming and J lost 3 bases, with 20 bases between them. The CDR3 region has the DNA TGTGCCAGCAGCTCCTTACCCCAGGGACCATACACTGAAGCTTTCTTT. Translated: CASSSLPQGPYTEAFF.

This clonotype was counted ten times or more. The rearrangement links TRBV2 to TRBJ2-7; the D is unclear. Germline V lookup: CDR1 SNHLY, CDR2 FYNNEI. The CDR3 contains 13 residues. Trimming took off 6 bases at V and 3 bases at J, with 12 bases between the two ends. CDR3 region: CASSPRPDYEQYV. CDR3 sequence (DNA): TGTGCCAGCAGCCCTCGCCCAGACTACGAGCAGTACGTC.

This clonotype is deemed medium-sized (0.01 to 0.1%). In DNA, the CDR3 is TGTGCCAGCAGTTTCGCAGGGAACACTGAAGCTTTCTTT. Amino acid sequence: CASSFAGNTEAFF. The chain links TRBV12-3 or TRBV12-4 to TRBJ1-1; D remains unclear. V lost 3 bases to trimming and J lost 1 base, with 6 bases between them. The CDR3 consists of 13 residues.

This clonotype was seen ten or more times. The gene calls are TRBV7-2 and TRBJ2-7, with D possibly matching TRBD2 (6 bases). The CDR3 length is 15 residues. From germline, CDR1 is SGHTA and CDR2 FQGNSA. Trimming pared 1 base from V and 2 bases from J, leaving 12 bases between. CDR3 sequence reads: CASSLEAGYTYEQYV. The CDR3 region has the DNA TGTGCCAGCAGCTTAGAGGCGGGGTACACCTACGAGCAGTACGTC.

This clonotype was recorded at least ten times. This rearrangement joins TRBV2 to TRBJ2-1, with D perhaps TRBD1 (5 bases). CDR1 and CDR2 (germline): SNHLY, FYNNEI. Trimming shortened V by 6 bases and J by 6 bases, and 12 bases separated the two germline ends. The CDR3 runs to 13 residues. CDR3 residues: CASRGQGVNEQFF. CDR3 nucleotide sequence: TGTGCCAGCAGGGGCCAGGGTGTCAATGAGCAGTTCTTC.

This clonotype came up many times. The CDR3: CSASRTSFTDTQYF. CDR3 sequence (DNA): TGCAGTGCTAGTCGTACTAGTTTCACAGATACGCAGTATTTT. The chain combines TRBV20-1 with TRBJ2-3, with TRBD2 as a possible D gene (5 bases). The V end was cut by 3 bases, the J end by 2 bases, with 12 bases between. This CDR3 has 14 residues. CDR1 DFQATT and CDR2 SNEGSKA come from the germline V gene (reference sequence).

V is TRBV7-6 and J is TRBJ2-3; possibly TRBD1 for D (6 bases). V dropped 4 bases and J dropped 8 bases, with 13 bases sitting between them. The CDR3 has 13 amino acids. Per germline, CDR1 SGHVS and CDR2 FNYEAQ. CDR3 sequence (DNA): TGTGCCAGCAGCTCCTACAGGGAACGTACGCAGTATTTT. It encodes CASSSYRERTQYF.

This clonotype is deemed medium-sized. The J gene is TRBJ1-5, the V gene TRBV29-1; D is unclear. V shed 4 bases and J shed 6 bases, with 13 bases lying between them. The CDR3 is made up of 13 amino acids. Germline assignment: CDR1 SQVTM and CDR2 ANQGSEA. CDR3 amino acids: CSVVEAGGQPQHF. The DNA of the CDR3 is TGCAGCGTTGTCGAGGCAGGCGGTCAGCCCCAGCATTTT.

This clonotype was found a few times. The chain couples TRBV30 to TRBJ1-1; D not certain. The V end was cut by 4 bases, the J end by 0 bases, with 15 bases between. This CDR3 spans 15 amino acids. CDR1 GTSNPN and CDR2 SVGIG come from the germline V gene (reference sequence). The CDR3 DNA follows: TGTGCCTGGATGCTACCGACCTTGCTGAACACTGAAGCTTTCTTT. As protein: CAWMLPTLLNTEAFF.

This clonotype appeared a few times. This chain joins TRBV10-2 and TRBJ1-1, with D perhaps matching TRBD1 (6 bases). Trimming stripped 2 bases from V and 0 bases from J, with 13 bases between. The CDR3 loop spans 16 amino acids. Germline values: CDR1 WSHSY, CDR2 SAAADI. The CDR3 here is CASSEPLGGLNTEAFF. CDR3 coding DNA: TGCGCCAGCAGTGAGCCCCTGGGGGGCCTGAACACTGAAGCTTTCTTT.

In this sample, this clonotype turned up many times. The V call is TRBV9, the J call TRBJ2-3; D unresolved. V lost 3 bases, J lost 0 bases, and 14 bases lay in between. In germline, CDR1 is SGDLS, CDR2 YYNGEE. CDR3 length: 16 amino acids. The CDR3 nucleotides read TGTGCCAGCAGCGCCCAGGTTCTGTTTAGCACAGATACGCAGTATTTT. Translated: CASSAQVLFSTDTQYF.

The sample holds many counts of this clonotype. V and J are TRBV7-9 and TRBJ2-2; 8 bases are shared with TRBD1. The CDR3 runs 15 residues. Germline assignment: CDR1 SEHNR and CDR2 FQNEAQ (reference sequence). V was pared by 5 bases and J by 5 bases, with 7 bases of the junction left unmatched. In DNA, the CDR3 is TGTGCCAGCAGCCCTAGGACAGGGTTAACCGGGGAGCTGTTTTTT. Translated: CASSPRTGLTGELFF. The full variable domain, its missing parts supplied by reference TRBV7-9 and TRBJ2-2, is DTGVSQNPRHKITKRGQNVTFRCDPISEHNRLYWYRQTLGQGPEFLTYFQNEAQLEKSRLLSDRFSAERPKGSFSTLEIQRTEQGDSAMYLCASSPRTGLTGELFFGEGSRLTVL.

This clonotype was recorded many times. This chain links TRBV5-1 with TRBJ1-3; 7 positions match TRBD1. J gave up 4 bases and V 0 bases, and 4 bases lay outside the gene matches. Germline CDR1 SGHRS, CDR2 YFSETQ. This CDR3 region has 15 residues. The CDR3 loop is CASSLGTGGGNTIYF. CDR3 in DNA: TGCGCCAGCAGCTTGGGGACAGGAGGGGGAAACACCATATATTTT. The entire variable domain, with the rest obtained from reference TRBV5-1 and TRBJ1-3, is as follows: KAGVTQTPRYLIKTRGQQVTLSCSPISGHRSVSWYQQTPGQGLQFLFEYFSETQRNKGNFPGRFSGRQFSNSRSEMNVSTLELGDSALYLCASSLGTGGGNTIYFGEGSWLTVV.

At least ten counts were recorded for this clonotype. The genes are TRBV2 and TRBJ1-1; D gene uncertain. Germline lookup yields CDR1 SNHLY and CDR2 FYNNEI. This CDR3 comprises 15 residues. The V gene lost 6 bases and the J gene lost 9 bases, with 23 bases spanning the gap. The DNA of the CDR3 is TGTGCCAGCAGCAGTTCTTCAGCCTACCAACCCAAAGCTTTCTTT. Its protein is CASSSSSAYQPKAFF.

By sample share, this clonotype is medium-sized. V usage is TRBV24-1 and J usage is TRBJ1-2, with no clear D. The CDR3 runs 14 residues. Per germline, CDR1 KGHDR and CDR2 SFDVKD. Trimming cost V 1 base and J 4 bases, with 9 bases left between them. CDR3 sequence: CATSDLGTSYGYTF. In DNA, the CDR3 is TGTGCCACCAGTGATTTAGGAACCTCCTATGGCTACACCTTC.

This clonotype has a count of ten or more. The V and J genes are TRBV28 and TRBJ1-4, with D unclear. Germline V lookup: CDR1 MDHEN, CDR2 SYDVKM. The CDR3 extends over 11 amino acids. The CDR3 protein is CVTSSNEKLFF. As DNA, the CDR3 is TGTGTCACGTCTTCTAATGAAAAACTGTTTTTT.

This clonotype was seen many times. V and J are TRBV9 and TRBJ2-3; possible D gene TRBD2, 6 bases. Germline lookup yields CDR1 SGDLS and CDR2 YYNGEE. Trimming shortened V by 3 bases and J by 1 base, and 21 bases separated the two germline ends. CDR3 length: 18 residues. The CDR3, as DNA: TGTGCCAGCAGCGCGAAACAGTTACTAGCATTGGGCACAGATACGCAGTATTTT. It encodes CASSAKQLLALGTDTQYF. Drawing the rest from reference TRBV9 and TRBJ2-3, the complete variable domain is DSGVTQTPKHLITATGQRVTLRCSPRSGDLSVYWYQQSLDQGLQFLIQYYNGEERAKGNILERFSAQQFPDLHSELNLSSLELGDSALYFCASSAKQLLALGTDTQYFGPGTRLTVL.